These T cell receptor beta chains were read from a single sample in a study of blood T cell repertoires in COVID-19. Assay used: immunoSEQ multiplex PCR; TCRdb lists only in-frame clones, some missing. Among over 100,000 clones listed, approximately 87% were seen once. The specimen sequenced was peripheral blood. Receptor source: a middle-aged man with acute or convalescent COVID-19. Each CDR3 is given with its conserved first and last residue. The order of the fields is CDR3 protein, V gene.

cdr3_aa: CSANQRAGEAFF; v_call: TRBV29-1
cdr3_aa: CAISGTTQETQYF; v_call: TRBV10-3
cdr3_aa: CASSVEAFASYNSPLHF; v_call: TRBV6-1
cdr3_aa: CASSFQEAQYF; v_call: TRBV6-5
cdr3_aa: CASSDAAWETQYF; v_call: TRBV10-1
cdr3_aa: CASSLGQGAGPQHF; v_call: TRBV19
cdr3_aa: CASRDRGRVPTRSGELFF; v_call: TRBV2
cdr3_aa: CASSFRTGHGYTF; v_call: TRBV7-9
cdr3_aa: CASSSGTGGVDTQYF; v_call: TRBV27
cdr3_aa: CASSAGGDYNEQFF; v_call: TRBV19
cdr3_aa: CASSEYDRESNQPQHF; v_call: TRBV2
cdr3_aa: CASSESSSGQVYGYTF; v_call: TRBV6-1
cdr3_aa: CASSLKRTSTDTQYF; v_call: TRBV27
cdr3_aa: CASSASREAKNIQYF; v_call: TRBV19
cdr3_aa: CASSQARQGTGELFF; v_call: TRBV4-2
cdr3_aa: CAWSKMDRFYEQYF; v_call: TRBV30
cdr3_aa: CASSEPGQGMTGELFF; v_call: TRBV25-1
cdr3_aa: CASNVGTGRYGYTF; v_call: TRBV6-5
cdr3_aa: CAISVGGNEQFF; v_call: TRBV10-3
cdr3_aa: CASSQGGQLLSGNTIYF; v_call: TRBV3-1/TRBV3-2
cdr3_aa: CASSLEAGGTDTQYF; v_call: TRBV5-1
cdr3_aa: CASSLTSGKHNEQFF; v_call: TRBV5-4
cdr3_aa: CASSPTGTSTGELFF; v_call: TRBV9
cdr3_aa: CASSDGAISNSEAFF; v_call: TRBV6-4
cdr3_aa: CSVTTARGTEAFF; v_call: TRBV29-1
cdr3_aa: CASSLGTSGVQETQYF; v_call: TRBV11-2
cdr3_aa: CATSIPDLPYEQYF; v_call: TRBV15
cdr3_aa: CASSKARRVGTNEKLFF; v_call: TRBV21-1
cdr3_aa: CASSPRSGSETQYF; v_call: TRBV11-2
cdr3_aa: CASSLETGNEKLFF; v_call: TRBV5-1
cdr3_aa: CASSIGTAGDEQYF; v_call: TRBV19
cdr3_aa: CAIRPLGAQPQHF; v_call: TRBV28
cdr3_aa: CASSQARSSGANVLTF; v_call: TRBV18
cdr3_aa: CASSFSRKGEDTQYF; v_call: TRBV28
cdr3_aa: CASSLSPPGGGLYNEQFF; v_call: TRBV7-9
cdr3_aa: CASSLGGTGYNSPLHF; v_call: TRBV5-5
cdr3_aa: CASSMRAGNTGELFF; v_call: TRBV19
cdr3_aa: CASSFGTSGKETQYF; v_call: TRBV5-1
cdr3_aa: CASSKTGGSYNEQFF; v_call: TRBV5-1
cdr3_aa: CASSYSAAPHEQYF; v_call: TRBV6-2/TRBV6-3
cdr3_aa: CASSPNNNEQFF; v_call: TRBV18
cdr3_aa: CASSFQAGGRADTQYF; v_call: TRBV11-2
cdr3_aa: CASSQDRKRGNTGELFF; v_call: TRBV4-1
cdr3_aa: CAWSKLLLAVPTTDTQYF; v_call: TRBV30
cdr3_aa: CASSSSGGGEQYF; v_call: TRBV11-2
cdr3_aa: CASSPRLDTNTGELFF; v_call: TRBV9
cdr3_aa: CASSSGARGYTF; v_call: TRBV12-3/TRBV12-4
cdr3_aa: CASSQDDNEQFF; v_call: TRBV4-2
cdr3_aa: CASSLTGHGYTF; v_call: TRBV7-2
cdr3_aa: CASGLVSPSDRFGNTIYF; v_call: TRBV12-5
cdr3_aa: CASRQGSPSSGNTIYF; v_call: TRBV7-6
cdr3_aa: CASSYSTGTGELFF; v_call: TRBV6-5